This T cell receptor beta chain emerged from a study of CDR3 diversity in severe acne. This clonotype was counted ten times or more. Germline CDR1 and CDR2: SNHLY and FYNNEI. The CDR3 is 17 amino acids. With 0 bases clipped from V and 7 bases from J, the junction kept 10 bases outside the gene matches. TCRdb reanalysed the PCR reads using MiXCR and keeps one entry per CDR3 protein. Here the sample spans more than 80,000 distinct CDR3 sequences, about 49% being singletons. The sample was blood. This clonotype was obtained from a male donor with severe acne vulgaris. V and J are TRBV2 and TRBJ2-1, with 9 bases that match TRBD2. The chain's CDR3 is CASSEAGSGSRSNEQFF. As DNA, the CDR3 is TGTGCCAGCAGTGAAGCTGGTAGCGGGAGCCGATCGAATGAGCAGTTCTTC.